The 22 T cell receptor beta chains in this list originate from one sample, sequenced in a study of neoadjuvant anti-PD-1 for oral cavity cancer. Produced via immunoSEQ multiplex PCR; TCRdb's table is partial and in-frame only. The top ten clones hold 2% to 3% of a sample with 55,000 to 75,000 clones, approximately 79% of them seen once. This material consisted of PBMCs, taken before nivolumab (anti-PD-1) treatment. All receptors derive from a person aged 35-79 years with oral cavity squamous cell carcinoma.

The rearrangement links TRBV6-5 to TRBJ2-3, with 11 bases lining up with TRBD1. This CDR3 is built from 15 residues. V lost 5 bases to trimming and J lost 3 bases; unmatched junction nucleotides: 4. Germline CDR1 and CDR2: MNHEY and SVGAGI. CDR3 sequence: CASSRDRGGTDTQYF. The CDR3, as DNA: TGTGCCAGCAGTCGGGACAGGGGGGGGACAGATACGCAGTATTTT.

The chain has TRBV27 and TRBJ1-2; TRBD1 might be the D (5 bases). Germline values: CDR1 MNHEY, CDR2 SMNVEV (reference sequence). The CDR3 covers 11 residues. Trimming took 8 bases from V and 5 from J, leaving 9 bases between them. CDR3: CASQGVYGYTF. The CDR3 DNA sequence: TGTGCCAGCCAAGGGGTTTATGGCTACACCTTC.

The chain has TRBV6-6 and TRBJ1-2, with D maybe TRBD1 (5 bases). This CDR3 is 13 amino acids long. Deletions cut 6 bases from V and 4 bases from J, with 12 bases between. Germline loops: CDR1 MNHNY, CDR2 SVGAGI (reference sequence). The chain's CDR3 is CASSPAGSYGYTF. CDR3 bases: TGTGCCAGCAGCCCCGCAGGGAGCTATGGCTACACCTTC.

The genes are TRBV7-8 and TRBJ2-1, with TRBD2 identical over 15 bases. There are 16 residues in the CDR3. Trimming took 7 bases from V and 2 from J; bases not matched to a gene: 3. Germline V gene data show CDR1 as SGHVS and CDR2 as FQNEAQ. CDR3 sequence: CASIGTSGRTYNEQFF. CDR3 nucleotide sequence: TGTGCCAGCATCGGGACTAGCGGGAGGACCTACAATGAGCAGTTCTTC. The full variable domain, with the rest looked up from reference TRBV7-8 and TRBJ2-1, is GAGVSQSPRYKVAKRGQDVALRCDPISGHVSLFWYQQALGQGPEFLTYFQNEAQLDKSGLPSDRFFAERPEGSVSTLKIQRTQQEDSAVYLCASIGTSGRTYNEQFFGPGTRLTVL.

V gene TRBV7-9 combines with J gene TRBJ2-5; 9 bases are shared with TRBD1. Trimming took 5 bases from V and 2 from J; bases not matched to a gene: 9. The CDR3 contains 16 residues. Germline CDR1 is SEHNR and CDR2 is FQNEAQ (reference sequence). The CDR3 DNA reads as TGTGCCAGCAGCGGTATCGGACAGGGGTGGCAAGAGACCCAGTACTTC. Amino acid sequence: CASSGIGQGWQETQYF. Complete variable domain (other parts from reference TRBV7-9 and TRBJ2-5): DTGVSQNPRHKITKRGQNVTFRCDPISEHNRLYWYRQTLGQGPEFLTYFQNEAQLEKSRLLSDRFSAERPKGSFSTLEIQRTEQGDSAMYLCASSGIGQGWQETQYFGPGTRLLVL.

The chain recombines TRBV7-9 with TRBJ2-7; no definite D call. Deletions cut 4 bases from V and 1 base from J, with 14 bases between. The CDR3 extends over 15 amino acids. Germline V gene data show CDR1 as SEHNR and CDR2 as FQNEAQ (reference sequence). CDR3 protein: CASSSGTWGSYEQYF. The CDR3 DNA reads TGTGCCAGCAGCTCCGGAACTTGGGGATCCTACGAGCAGTACTTC.

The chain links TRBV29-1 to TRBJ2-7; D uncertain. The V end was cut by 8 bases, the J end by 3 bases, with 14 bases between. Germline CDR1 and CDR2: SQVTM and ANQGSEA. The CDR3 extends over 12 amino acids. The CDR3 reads CSIRWGDYEQYF. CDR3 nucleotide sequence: TGCAGCATTCGCTGGGGTGACTACGAGCAGTACTTC.

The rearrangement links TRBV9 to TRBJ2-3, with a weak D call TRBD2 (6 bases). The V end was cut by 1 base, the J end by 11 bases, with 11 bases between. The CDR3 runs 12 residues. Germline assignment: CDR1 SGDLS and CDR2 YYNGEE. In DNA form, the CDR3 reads TGTGCCAGCAGCGTAACGCCGGGAGAGCAGTATTTT. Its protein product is CASSVTPGEQYF.

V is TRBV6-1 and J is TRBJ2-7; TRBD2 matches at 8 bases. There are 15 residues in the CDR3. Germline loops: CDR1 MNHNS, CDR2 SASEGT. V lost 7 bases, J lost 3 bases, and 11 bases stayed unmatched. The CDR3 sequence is CASKIAGLAGYEQYF. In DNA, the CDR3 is TGTGCCAGCAAAATAGCGGGATTAGCCGGCTACGAGCAGTACTTC.

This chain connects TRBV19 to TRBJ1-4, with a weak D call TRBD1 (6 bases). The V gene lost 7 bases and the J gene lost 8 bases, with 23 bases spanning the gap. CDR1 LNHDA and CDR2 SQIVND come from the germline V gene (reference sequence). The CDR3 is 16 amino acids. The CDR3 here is CASTTGAGGSGEKLFF. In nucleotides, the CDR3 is TGTGCCAGTACCACCGGGGCCGGGGGCTCGGGGGAAAAACTGTTTTTT.

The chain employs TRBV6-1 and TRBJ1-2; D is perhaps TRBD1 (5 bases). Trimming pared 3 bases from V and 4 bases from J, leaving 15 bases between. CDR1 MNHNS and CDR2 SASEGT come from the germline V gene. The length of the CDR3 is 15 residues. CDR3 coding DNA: TGTGCCAGCAGTGACAGCACAGGATACGTCTATGGCTACACCTTC. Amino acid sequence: CASSDSTGYVYGYTF.

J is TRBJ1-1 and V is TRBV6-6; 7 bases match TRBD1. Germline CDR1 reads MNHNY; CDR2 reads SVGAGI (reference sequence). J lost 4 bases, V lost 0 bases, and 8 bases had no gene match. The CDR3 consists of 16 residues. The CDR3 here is CASSYSRGQVRTEAFF. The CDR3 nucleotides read TGTGCCAGCAGTTACTCGCGTGGACAGGTGCGCACTGAAGCTTTCTTT.

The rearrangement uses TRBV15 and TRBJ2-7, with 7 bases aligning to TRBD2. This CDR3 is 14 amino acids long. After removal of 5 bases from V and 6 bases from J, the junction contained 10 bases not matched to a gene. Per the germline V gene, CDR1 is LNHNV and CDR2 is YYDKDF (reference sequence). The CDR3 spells CATSPRDGRGEQYF. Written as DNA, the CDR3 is TGTGCCACCAGCCCTAGAGATGGGAGGGGCGAGCAGTACTTC.

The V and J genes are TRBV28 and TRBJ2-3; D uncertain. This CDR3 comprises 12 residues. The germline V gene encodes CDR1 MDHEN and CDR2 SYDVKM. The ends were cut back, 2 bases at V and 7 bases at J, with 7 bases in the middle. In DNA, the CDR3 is TGTGCCAGCAGTTTAGAGCGAAATACGCAGTATTTT. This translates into CASSLERNTQYF.

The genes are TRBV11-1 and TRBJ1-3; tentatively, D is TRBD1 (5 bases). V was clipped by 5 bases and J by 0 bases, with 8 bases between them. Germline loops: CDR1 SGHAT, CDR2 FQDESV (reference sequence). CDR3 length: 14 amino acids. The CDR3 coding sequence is TGTGCCAGCAGCCGGACAAGCTCTGGAAACACCATATATTTT. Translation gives CASSRTSSGNTIYF.

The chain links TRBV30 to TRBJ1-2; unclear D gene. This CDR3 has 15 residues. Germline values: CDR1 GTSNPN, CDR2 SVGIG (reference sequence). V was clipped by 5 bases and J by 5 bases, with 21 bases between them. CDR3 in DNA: TGTGCCTGGGAGCCCCGTTTACTCAGAGGGTATGGCTACACCTTC. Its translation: CAWEPRLLRGYGYTF.

The CDR3 DNA sequence: TGTGCCAGCAGTGTAGGGGCCCAAGGTGGCCAAGAGACCCAGTACTTC. Its protein is CASSVGAQGGQETQYF. V usage is TRBV2 and J usage is TRBJ2-5, with TRBD1 as a possible D gene (5 bases). The CDR3 runs 16 residues. V dropped 4 bases and J dropped 1 base, with 16 bases sitting between them. From germline, CDR1 is SNHLY and CDR2 FYNNEI.

Here the CDR3 reads CASSLSGGIQETQYF. CDR3 nucleotides: TGTGCCAGCAGCCTATCCGGAGGCATACAAGAGACCCAGTACTTC. The rearrangement joins TRBV11-2 to TRBJ2-5, with D perhaps matching TRBD2 (5 bases). The length of the CDR3 is 15 residues. Trimming removed 5 bases at V and 2 bases at J, with 15 bases between. Germline V gene data show CDR1 as SGHAT and CDR2 as FQNNGV.

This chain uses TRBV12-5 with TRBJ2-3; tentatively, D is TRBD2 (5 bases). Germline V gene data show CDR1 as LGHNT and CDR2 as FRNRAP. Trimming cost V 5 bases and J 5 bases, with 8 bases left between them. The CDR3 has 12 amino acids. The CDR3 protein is CASGPEGDTQYF. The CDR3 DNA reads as TGTGCTAGTGGTCCTGAGGGAGATACGCAGTATTTT. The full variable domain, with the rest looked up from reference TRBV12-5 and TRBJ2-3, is DARVTQTPRHKVTEMGQEVTMRCQPILGHNTVFWYRQTMMQGLELLAYFRNRAPLDDSGMPKDRFSAEMPDATLATLKIQPSEPRDSAVYFCASGPEGDTQYFGPGTRLTVL.

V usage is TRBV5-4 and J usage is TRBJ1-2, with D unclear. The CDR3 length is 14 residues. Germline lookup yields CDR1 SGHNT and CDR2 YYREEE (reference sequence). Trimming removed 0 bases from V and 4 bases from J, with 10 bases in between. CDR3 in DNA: TGTGCCAGCAGCTTGGAAGGGAGCAGCTATGGCTACACCTTC. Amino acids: CASSLEGSSYGYTF.

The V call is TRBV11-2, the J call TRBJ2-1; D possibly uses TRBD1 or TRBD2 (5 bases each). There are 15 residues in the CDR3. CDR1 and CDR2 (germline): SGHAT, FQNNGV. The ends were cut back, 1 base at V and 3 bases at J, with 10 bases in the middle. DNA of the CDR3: TGTGCCAGCAGCTTAGTGGGGACGGGCTACAATGAGCAGTTCTTC. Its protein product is CASSLVGTGYNEQFF.

CDR3 loop: CASSYRGSNQPQHF. DNA of the CDR3: TGTGCCAGCAGTTACCGGGGTAGCAATCAGCCCCAGCATTTT. V usage is TRBV6-5 and J usage is TRBJ1-5; no firm D call. V lost 2 bases and J lost 0, with 5 bases in between. CDR1 is MNHEY and CDR2 is SVGAGI in the germline V gene. The CDR3 has 14 amino acids.